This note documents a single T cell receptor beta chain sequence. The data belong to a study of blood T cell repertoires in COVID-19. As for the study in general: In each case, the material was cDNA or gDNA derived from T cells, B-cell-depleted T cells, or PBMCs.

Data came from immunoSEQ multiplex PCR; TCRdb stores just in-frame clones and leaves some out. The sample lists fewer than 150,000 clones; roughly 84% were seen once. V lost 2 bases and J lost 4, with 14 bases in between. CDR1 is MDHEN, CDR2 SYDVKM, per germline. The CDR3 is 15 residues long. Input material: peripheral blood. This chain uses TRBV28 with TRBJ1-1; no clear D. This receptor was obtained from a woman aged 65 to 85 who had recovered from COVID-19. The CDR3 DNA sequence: TGTGCCAGCAGTTTAAGGTGGCTATGGAGCACTGAAGCTTTCTTT. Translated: CASSLRWLWSTEAFF.